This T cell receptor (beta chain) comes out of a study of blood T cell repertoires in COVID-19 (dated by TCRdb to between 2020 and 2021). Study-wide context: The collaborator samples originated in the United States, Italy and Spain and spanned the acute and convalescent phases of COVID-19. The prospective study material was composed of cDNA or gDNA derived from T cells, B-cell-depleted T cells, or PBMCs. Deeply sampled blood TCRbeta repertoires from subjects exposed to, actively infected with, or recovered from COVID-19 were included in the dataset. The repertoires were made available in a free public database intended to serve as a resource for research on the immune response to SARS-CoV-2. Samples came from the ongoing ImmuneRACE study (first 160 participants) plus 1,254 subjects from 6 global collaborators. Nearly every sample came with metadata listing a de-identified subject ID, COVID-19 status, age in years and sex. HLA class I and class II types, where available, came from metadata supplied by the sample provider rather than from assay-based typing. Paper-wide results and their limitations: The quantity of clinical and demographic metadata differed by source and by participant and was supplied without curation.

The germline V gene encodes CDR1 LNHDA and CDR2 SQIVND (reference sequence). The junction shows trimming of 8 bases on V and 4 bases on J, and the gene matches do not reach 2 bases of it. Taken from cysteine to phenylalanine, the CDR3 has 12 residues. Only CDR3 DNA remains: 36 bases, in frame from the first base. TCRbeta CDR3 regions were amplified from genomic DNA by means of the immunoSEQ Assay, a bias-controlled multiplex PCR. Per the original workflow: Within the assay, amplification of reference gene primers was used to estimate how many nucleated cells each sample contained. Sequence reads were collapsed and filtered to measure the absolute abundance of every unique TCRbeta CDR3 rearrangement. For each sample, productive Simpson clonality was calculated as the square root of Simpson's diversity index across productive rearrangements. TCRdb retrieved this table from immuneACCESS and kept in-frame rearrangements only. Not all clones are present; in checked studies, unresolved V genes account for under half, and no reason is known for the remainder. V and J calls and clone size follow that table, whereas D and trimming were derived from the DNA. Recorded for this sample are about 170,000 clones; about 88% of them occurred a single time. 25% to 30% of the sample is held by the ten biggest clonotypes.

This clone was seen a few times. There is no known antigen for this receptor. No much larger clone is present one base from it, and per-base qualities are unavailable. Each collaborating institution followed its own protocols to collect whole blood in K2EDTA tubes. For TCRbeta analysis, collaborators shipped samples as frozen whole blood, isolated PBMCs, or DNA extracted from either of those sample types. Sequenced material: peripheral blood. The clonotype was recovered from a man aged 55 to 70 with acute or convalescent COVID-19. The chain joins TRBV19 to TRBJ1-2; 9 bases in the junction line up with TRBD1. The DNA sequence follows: TGTGCCAGTCGGGACAGGGCCTATGGCTACACCTTC. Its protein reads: CASRDRAYGYTF.